Below are 2 T cell receptor beta chains sequenced from a single sample in a study of human T cells and chemical hapten exposure. TCRdb ran MiXCR on the RACE reads and lists one entry per CDR3 protein. The data show approximately 350,000 distinct CDR3 sequences, nearly 6.5% seen once. Time point denoted: patch test 2, 6 weeks after DPC sensitization. Treatment: therapeutic diphenylcyclopropenone sensitization with weekly scalp DPC. The specimen was whole blood, collected in connection with sensitization to the hapten diphenylcyclopropenone (DPC). The receptors were sampled from a young woman with alopecia areata. Some clones in this sample may be carry-over from other donors' samples.

The genes are TRBV7-9 and TRBJ1-6, with D perhaps TRBD1 (5 bases). The CDR3 runs to 16 residues. CDR1 and CDR2 from the germline V gene are SEHNR and FQNEAQ (reference sequence). V lost 7 bases and J 8 bases, leaving 21 bases between the germline ends. CDR3: CASTCLFDRIHSPLHF. CDR3 nucleotides: TGTGCCAGCACCTGCCTATTTGACAGAATCCATTCACCCCTCCACTTT.

The J gene is TRBJ1-5, the V gene TRBV3-1; no reliable D call. The germline V and J ends were trimmed by 3 bases and 0 bases, with 12 bases remaining between them. Per germline, CDR1 LGHDT and CDR2 YNNKEL (reference sequence). The CDR3 length is 16 residues. This chain's CDR3 is CASSQQLTDSNQPQHF. The CDR3 DNA reads TGTGCCAGCAGCCAGCAGTTGACGGATAGCAATCAGCCCCAGCATTTT.